This paragraph covers one TCR beta chain sequence. No antigen is known for it. No base-level quality is on record; no much larger clone is a single base apart. There are 16 amino acids in the CDR3, from cysteine to phenylalanine inclusive. CDR3 DNA only is kept here, 48 bases in frame from base 1. Based on the germline V gene, the CDR1 and CDR2 sequences are MDHEN and SYDVKM. Trimming costs V 1 base and J 0 bases, and their ends lie 10 bases apart. The twin pairs came from the European Cystic Fibrosis Twin and Sibling Study Cohort, a cohort that recruited patients from roughly 160 CF clinics across 14 European countries. Zygosity and CFTR genotype were confirmed in-house, and zygosity was tested by multiplex PCR of nine short tandem repeat loci. Peripheral blood was taken from each twin, and clinical parameters were recorded on the day of blood sampling. Phenol/chloroform extraction was used to isolate genomic DNA from peripheral blood cells, and the DNA was then kept in TE buffer at 4 degrees C.

The entry originates in a study of monozygotic twins with cystic fibrosis (dated by TCRdb to 2020 to 2023). About the study as a whole: Barcoded libraries were made from approximately 2.8 micrograms of fragmented DNA using 15 PCR cycles. Data for three of the twin pairs had already been reported earlier in a different context. Ten female and six male twin pairs, aged about 2.0 to 40 years (median around 10 years) and mostly children and adolescents, were included in the cohort. TCR beta repertoires were compared within and between 16 monozygotic twin pairs with cystic fibrosis so that genetic influence on V and J gene usage could be assessed. Twins were ranked among 1,000 or so cohort participants for weight-for-height and FEVPerc (FEV1 disease centile) on the day of blood sampling. The full study reports these points: The cohort was small, and the number of shared CDR3s showed no association with age, concordance or disease severity. Simpson clonality tended to be low (median roughly 0.0088), which suggests a naive-dominated repertoire, although clonality was higher in the most severely affected patients. Nucleotide-identical clonotype sharing was significantly higher within monozygotic CF twin pairs than between unrelated CF individuals (P = 0.000026, Mann-Whitney). The greatest similarity to the co-twin was observed for V gene usage in 13 of 16 pairs and for J usage in 8 of 16 pairs, which suggested genetic constraints.

Following the manufacturer's instructions, TCR beta CDR3 regions were amplified by multiplex PCR with the immunoSEQ immune profiling system. Sequencing was performed on an Illumina NextSeq system. Per the authors' processing: Sequence data were processed on the immunoSEQ Analyzer platform, and clonality was calculated as the square root of Simpson's index of productive rearrangements. Jensen-Shannon distance served as the measure of similarity in V and J usage, while OLGA was used to compute CDR3 generation probabilities. The immuneACCESS database (August 2020) and VDJdb (December 2020) were searched for shared CDR3 sequences. Imported from immuneACCESS, the table was reduced by TCRdb to in-frame sequences with V and J called. These copies leave out some clones; in studies compared against another copy, an unresolved V gene accounts for under half, and the cause of the remainder is not known. V and J calls and clone size come straight from that table; D and trimming were deduced from the DNA. In this sample the table shows about 23,000 clones, around 97% of which occur a single time. The leading ten clones occupy 0.12% to 0.15% of the sample.

This sequence originates from a girl aged 5-17 years with cystic fibrosis. The sample taken for sequencing was blood. Recombination connected TRBV28 to TRBJ1-5; the best D guess is TRBD1, with 6 bases matching. At the DNA level, the sequence is TGTGCCAGCAGTTTATCGGGGGGCGGTAGCAATCAGCCCCAGCATTTT. This sequence encodes CASSLSGGGSNQPQHF.